This T cell receptor beta chain was recorded in a study of patients and donors after allogeneic stem cell transplantation. Via MiXCR, TCRdb re-called the RT-PCR reads, giving one row per CDR3 protein. The top ten hold about 35% of the sample, which has about 200,000 distinct CDR3 sequences, less than 45% seen once. This CDR3 is built from 14 residues. From germline, CDR1 is SGHVS and CDR2 FNYEAQ. The V gene end was trimmed by 5 bases and the J gene end by 4 bases; junction bases not matched to a gene: 6. The material sequenced was blood, either unsorted or a sorted T cell fraction (not recorded which). The rearrangement links TRBV7-6 to TRBJ1-1; TRBD1 agrees at 8 bases. This receptor was obtained from a human donor who was either an allogeneic HSCT recipient or a stem cell or donor lymphocyte infusion donor (not recorded which). It is not recorded whose cells these are; they may come from a transplant donor. The CDR3 loop is CASSAKTGATEAFF. Written as DNA, the CDR3 is TGTGCCAGCAGCGCAAAGACAGGGGCCACTGAAGCTTTCTTT.